This T cell receptor beta chain derives from a study of shared clonotypes between healthy human individuals. Study conclusions and caveats: The researchers took only blood, and tissue repertoires probably look different.

Concerning this clone: Its specificity is not known. Mismatch with germline at one junction end may stem from a read error. In the same sample, other DNA sequences code for this CDR3.

The assay was carried out at the deep level. In the authors' methods: ImmunoSEQ sequences covered only the junction and lacked quality scores; filtering therefore differed. The assay was immunoSEQ multiplex PCR, and TCRdb's table has in-frame clones only and misses some. The V and J calls and clone size were taken over from that table, and D and trimming were inferred from the DNA. This table holds 500,000 to 650,000 clones, around 78% found once. The germline V gene encodes CDR1 MGHRA and CDR2 YSYEKL. The CDR3 is 13 residues long. Sequencing used PBMCs. The chain carries TRBV4-1 and TRBJ1-6, with no clear D. This receptor was taken from a woman aged 40 to 55 in good health. Some clones in this sample may be carry-over from other donors' samples. The CDR3 protein is CASSPESRYNLHF. DNA of the CDR3: TGCGCCAGCAGCCCCGAATCGAGGTATAACCTCCATTTT.